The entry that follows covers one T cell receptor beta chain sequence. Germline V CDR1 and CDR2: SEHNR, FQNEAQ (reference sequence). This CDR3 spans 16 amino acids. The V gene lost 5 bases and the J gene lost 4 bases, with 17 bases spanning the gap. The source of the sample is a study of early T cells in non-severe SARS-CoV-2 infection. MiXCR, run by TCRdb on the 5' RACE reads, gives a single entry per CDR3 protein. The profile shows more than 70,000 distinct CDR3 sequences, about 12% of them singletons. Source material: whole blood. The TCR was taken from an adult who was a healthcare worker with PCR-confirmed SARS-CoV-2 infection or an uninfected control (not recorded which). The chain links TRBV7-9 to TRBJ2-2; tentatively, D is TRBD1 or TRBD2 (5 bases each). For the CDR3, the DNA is TGTGCCAGCAGCCTCCTGGGGCCTAGCCTCACCGGGGAGCTGTTTTTT. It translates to CASSLLGPSLTGELFF.